Listed below are T cell receptor beta chains from one sample, sequenced in a study of T cell repertoires in cytomegalovirus infection. TCRdb itself ran the reads through MiXCR, one entry per CDR3 protein. The sample includes about 920,000 distinct CDR3 sequences, roughly 30% of them seen just once. These receptors are not linked to any known antigen. The source material was cultured CD8+ T cells from PBMCs, sampled from culture after CMV antigen stimulation. Receptor source: a human donor in good health (CMV status not recorded). Some clones in this sample may be carry-over from other donors' samples. Each CDR3 is given with its conserved first and last residue. The D gene is left open where the match is weak. Clone size is not always given. Where it is, it says once, few, many or a class for expanded clones.

size,J,D,V,CDR3,DNA
many,TRBJ2-7,-,TRBV7-2,CASSVDWLATGEQYF,TGTGCCAGCAGCGTCGACTGGCTAGCTACTGGCGAGCAGTACTTC
many,TRBJ1-2,-,TRBV7-2,CASSLRLGGSALLNGYTF,TGTGCCAGCAGCTTAAGATTGGGGGGCAGCGCCCTCTTGAATGGCTACACCTTC
-,TRBJ2-3,TRBD1,TRBV7-9,CASSLAARDRSTDTQYF,TGTGCCAGCAGCTTAGCGGCACGGGACAGGAGCACAGATACGCAGTATTTT
-,TRBJ2-7,-,TRBV7-7,CASSLDPVNEQYF,TGTGCTAGCAGCTTAGACCCGGTAAACGAGCAGTACTTC
few,TRBJ1-1,TRBD1,TRBV5-1,CASSLGVLSQGGAEAFF,TGCGCCAGCAGTTTGGGCGTGTTAAGCCAGGGGGGAGCTGAAGCTTTCTTT
many,TRBJ1-1,-,TRBV7-2,CASSVDAGPGNTEAFF,TGTGCCAGCAGCGTGGACGCGGGCCCGGGGAACACTGAAGCTTTCTTT
many,TRBJ2-3,TRBD2,TRBV7-2,CASSFAGGITDTQYF,TGTGCCAGCAGCTTCGCGGGGGGGATAACAGATACGCAGTATTTT
-,TRBJ2-2,TRBD2,TRBV6-8,CASNALSGDPNTGELFF,TGTGCCAGCAACGCTCTCAGCGGGGACCCGAACACCGGGGAGCTGTTTTTT
few,TRBJ2-1,TRBD2,TRBV19,CASSMGGGPLGTNEQFF,TGTGCCAGTAGTATGGGGGGGGGTCCCCTCGGGACCAATGAGCAGTTCTTC
-,TRBJ1-1,-,TRBV6-8,CASSKTRAEAFF,TGTGCCAGCAGCAAGACCAGGGCTGAAGCTTTCTTT
few,TRBJ1-1,TRBD1,TRBV12-3/TRBV12-4,CASSDGQGEAFF,TGTGCCAGCAGCGACGGACAGGGTGAAGCTTTCTTT
-,TRBJ2-1,-,TRBV13,CASRQDYNEQFF,TGTGCCAGCAGACAAGACTACAATGAGCAGTTCTTC
-,TRBJ1-2,-,TRBV5-3,CASSLERGRYGYTF,TGTGCCAGCAGCTTGGAAAGGGGTCGGTATGGCTACACCTTC
-,TRBJ1-2,-,TRBV12-3/TRBV12-4,CASSGPGQSGYTF,TGTGCCAGCAGCGGGCCAGGACAGTCTGGCTACACCTTC
-,TRBJ2-3,-,TRBV6-2/TRBV6-3,CASSRDSTSTDTQYF,TGTGCCAGCAGCCGGGACTCTACTAGCACAGATACGCAGTATTTT
-,TRBJ1-3,TRBD1,TRBV4-1,CASSHPPGMGQVFSGNTIYF,TGCGCCAGCAGCCATCCCCCAGGCATGGGACAGGTATTCTCTGGAAACACCATATATTTT
many,TRBJ2-1,-,TRBV7-6,CASTQRAGQPEQFF,TGTGCCAGCACCCAGAGGGCGGGGCAACCTGAGCAGTTCTTC
few,TRBJ1-5,-,TRBV25-1,CASSGRGFSQPQHF,TGTGCCAGCAGTGGTCGAGGGTTTAGTCAGCCCCAGCATTTT
many,TRBJ2-5,TRBD2,TRBV7-9,CASSLRTSGGQETQYF,TGTGCCAGCAGCTTGCGGACTAGCGGGGGGCAAGAGACCCAGTACTTC
few,TRBJ2-5,TRBD1,TRBV6-5,CASSYSDRAPETQYF,TGTGCCAGCAGTTACTCGGACAGGGCGCCGGAGACCCAGTACTTC
many,TRBJ2-3,TRBD1,TRBV7-8,CASSSNRGMDTDTQYF,TGTGCCAGCAGCTCGAACAGGGGGATGGACACAGATACGCAGTATTTT
once,TRBJ2-3,TRBD2,TRBV9,CASSVRLAGAMGDTQYF,TGTGCCAGCAGCGTAAGGCTAGCGGGGGCCATGGGGGATACGCAGTATTTT
few,TRBJ1-2,TRBD1,TRBV19,CASSPRTGRNYGYTF,TGTGCCAGTAGTCCAAGGACAGGGAGAAACTATGGCTACACCTTC
few,TRBJ2-6,TRBD1,TRBV6-5,CASSLQGARGANVLTF,TGTGCCAGCAGTTTACAGGGGGCCAGAGGGGCCAACGTCCTGACTTTC
few,TRBJ1-4,TRBD1,TRBV2,CAAGTGDEKLFF,TGTGCAGCAGGGACAGGGGACGAAAAACTGTTTTTT
-,TRBJ2-4,TRBD1,TRBV5-1,CASSHGQGKDIQYF,TGCGCCAGCAGCCACGGACAGGGGAAGGACATTCAGTACTTC
few,TRBJ2-7,TRBD1,TRBV19,CASSIFRDRDYEQYF,TGTGCCAGTAGTATCTTCCGGGACAGGGACTACGAGCAGTACTTC
-,TRBJ2-7,-,TRBV5-1,CASSLGYGQVYEQYF,TGCGCCAGCAGCTTGGGATACGGACAAGTCTACGAGCAGTACTTC
-,TRBJ1-5,TRBD1,TRBV14,CASSQPRAGGFNQPQHF,TGTGCCAGCAGCCAGCCCCGGGCAGGGGGATTCAATCAGCCCCAGCATTTT
-,TRBJ2-1,-,TRBV27,CASSFRAPRAGSTYNEQFF,TGTGCCAGCAGTTTTAGAGCCCCACGAGCAGGGTCGACCTACAATGAGCAGTTCTTC
-,TRBJ1-6,TRBD1,TRBV7-2,CASQGGWSSPLHF,TGTGCCAGCCAGGGGGGGTGGAGTTCACCCCTCCACTTT
-,TRBJ2-7,TRBD1,TRBV6-6,CASSYSRDRNYEQYF,TGTGCCAGCAGTTACTCACGGGACAGAAACTACGAGCAGTACTTC
-,TRBJ1-6,-,TRBV27,CASTHPGRTGSPLHF,TGTGCCAGCACCCACCCCGGACGGACCGGGTCACCCCTCCACTTT
-,TRBJ1-2,-,TRBV6-1,CASSEVGLVGKLDYGYTF,TGTGCCAGCAGTGAAGTGGGTTTAGTAGGGAAGCTAGACTATGGCTACACCTTC
-,TRBJ2-7,-,TRBV20-1,CSARGVRYYEQYF,TGCAGTGCTAGAGGGGTCCGGTACTACGAGCAGTACTTC
few,TRBJ2-7,-,TRBV12-3/TRBV12-4,CASSPSTATSYEQYF,TGTGCCAGCAGTCCGTCGACCGCTACTTCCTACGAGCAGTACTTC
few,TRBJ1-1,TRBD1,TRBV27,CASSLWGEAGGPEAFF,TGTGCCAGCAGTTTGTGGGGTGAGGCAGGGGGCCCTGAAGCTTTCTTT
few,TRBJ1-1,-,TRBV29-1,CSVEDRDLWGRAQGARRPGAFF,TGCAGCGTTGAAGATAGAGACTTATGGGGGCGAGCTCAGGGTGCAAGGAGGCCAGGGGCTTTCTTT
-,TRBJ2-3,TRBD2,TRBV4-1,CASSQGGGGTTDTQYF,TGTGCCAGCAGCCAAGGTGGGGGGGGGACCACAGATACGCAGTATTTT
-,TRBJ2-1,TRBD2,TRBV6-5,CASSYNGGRAGVNEQFF,TGTGCCAGCAGTTACAACGGCGGAAGGGCGGGGGTAAATGAGCAGTTCTTC
-,TRBJ2-6,-,TRBV28,CATDQTPGANVLTF,TGTGCCACTGACCAGACCCCTGGGGCCAACGTCCTGACTTTC
-,TRBJ2-2,-,TRBV7-9,CASSLGRAGGYRPVLDTGELFF,TGTGCCAGCAGCTTAGGTCGGGCCGGCGGCTACCGCCCCGTCCTGGACACCGGGGAGCTGTTTTTT
once,TRBJ2-3,TRBD1,TRBV24-1,CATSGTGGGGDTQYF,TGTGCCACCAGTGGGACAGGGGGCGGGGGAGATACGCAGTATTTT
few,TRBJ1-2,TRBD1,TRBV12-3/TRBV12-4,CASSPLTGPGYTF,TGTGCCAGCAGTCCCCTGACAGGGCCGGGCTACACCTTC
-,TRBJ2-6,-,TRBV10-3,CAISEEASGANVLTF,TGTGCCATCAGTGAGGAGGCTTCTGGGGCCAACGTCCTGACTTTC
few,TRBJ1-1,-,TRBV18,CASSEGEAFF,TGTGCCAGCTCAGAGGGAGAAGCTTTCTTT
few,TRBJ2-7,-,TRBV7-9,CASSLDQGVREQYF,TGTGCCAGCAGCTTAGATCAAGGGGTACGCGAGCAGTACTTC
few,TRBJ2-1,-,TRBV7-9,CASSLLGYSYNEQFF,TGTGCCAGCAGCTTACTGGGCTACTCCTACAATGAGCAGTTCTTC
-,TRBJ1-2,-,TRBV13,CASNLEGTYGYRF,TGTGCCAGCAACCTGGAGGGGACATATGGCTACAGGTTC
few,TRBJ2-1,-,TRBV28,CASSDPSGSYNEQFF,TGTGCCAGCAGTGACCCTTCGGGCTCCTACAATGAGCAGTTCTTC
few,TRBJ1-1,-,TRBV9,CASRTGPGAENTEAFF,TGTGCCAGCAGGACGGGGCCAGGGGCCGAGAACACTGAAGCTTTCTTT
few,TRBJ2-1,-,TRBV6-1,CASNDLGDKGGYEQFF,TGTGCCAGCAATGATCTCGGGGATAAGGGGGGGTATGAGCAGTTCTTC
few,TRBJ2-3,-,TRBV11-2,CASSLGGRAWDTQYF,TGTGCCAGCAGCTTAGGCGGCAGGGCGTGGGATACGCAGTATTTT
many,TRBJ2-1,-,TRBV7-9,CASSYVDEQFF,TGTGCCAGCAGTTACGTAGATGAGCAGTTCTTC